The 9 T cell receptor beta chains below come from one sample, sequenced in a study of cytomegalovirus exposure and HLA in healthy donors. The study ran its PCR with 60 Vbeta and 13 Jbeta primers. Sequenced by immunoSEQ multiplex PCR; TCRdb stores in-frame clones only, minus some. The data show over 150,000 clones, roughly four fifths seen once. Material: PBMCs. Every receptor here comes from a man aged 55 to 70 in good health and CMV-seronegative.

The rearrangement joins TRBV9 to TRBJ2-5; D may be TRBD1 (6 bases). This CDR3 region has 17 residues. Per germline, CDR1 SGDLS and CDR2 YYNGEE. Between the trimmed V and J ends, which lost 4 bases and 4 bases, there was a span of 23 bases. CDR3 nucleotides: TGTGCCAGCAGCCCACAGCCGCTAGGATGGGGGCCAGAGACCCAGTACTTC. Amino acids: CASSPQPLGWGPETQYF.

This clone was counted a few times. This CDR3 reads CASRLAGDYEQYF. Here the CDR3 DNA reads TGCGCCAGCAGACTAGCGGGAGACTACGAGCAGTACTTC. V and J are TRBV10-2 and TRBJ2-7, with 11 nucleotides matching TRBD2. With 6 bases clipped from V and 3 bases from J, the junction kept 1 base outside the gene matches. The CDR3 runs 13 residues. Germline loops: CDR1 WSHSY, CDR2 SAAADI.

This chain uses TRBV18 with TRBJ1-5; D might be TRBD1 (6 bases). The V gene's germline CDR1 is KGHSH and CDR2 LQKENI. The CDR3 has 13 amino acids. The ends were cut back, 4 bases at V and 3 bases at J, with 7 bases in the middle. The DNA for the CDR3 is TGTGCCAGCTCACAGGGACACAATCAGCCCCAGCATTTT. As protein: CASSQGHNQPQHF. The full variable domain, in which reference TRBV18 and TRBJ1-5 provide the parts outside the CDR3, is NAGVMQNPRHLVRRRGQEARLRCSPMKGHSHVYWYRQLPEEGLKFMVYLQKENIIDESGMPKERFSAEFPKEGPSILRIQQVVRGDSAAYFCASSQGHNQPQHFGDGTRLSIL.

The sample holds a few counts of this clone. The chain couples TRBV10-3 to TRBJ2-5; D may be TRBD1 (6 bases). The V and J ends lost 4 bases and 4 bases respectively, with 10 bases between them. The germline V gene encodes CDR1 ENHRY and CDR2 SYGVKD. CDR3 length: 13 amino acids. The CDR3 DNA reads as TGTGCCATCAGTGGAGGGGGAGCAGAGACCCAGTACTTC. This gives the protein CAISGGGAETQYF.

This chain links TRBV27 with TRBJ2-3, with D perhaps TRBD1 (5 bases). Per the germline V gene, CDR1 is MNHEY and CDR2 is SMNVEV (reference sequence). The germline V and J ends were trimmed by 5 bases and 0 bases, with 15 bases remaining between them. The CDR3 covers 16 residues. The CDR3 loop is CASSLLGAPSTDTQYF. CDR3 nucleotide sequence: TGTGCCAGCAGTCTTCTAGGGGCCCCTAGCACAGATACGCAGTATTTT.

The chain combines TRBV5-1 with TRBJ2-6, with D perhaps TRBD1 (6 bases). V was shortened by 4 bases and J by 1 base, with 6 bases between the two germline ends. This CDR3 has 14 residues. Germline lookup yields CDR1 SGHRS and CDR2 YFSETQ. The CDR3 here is CASSQGSGANVLTF. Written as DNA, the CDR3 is TGCGCCAGCAGCCAGGGGTCTGGGGCCAACGTCCTGACTTTC.

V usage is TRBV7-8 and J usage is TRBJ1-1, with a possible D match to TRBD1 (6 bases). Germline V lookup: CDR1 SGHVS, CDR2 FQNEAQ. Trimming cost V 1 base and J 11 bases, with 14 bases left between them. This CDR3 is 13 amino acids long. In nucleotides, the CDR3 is TGTGCCAGCAGCTTAGGACAGGTTGTTTATGCTTTCTTT. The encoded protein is CASSLGQVVYAFF.

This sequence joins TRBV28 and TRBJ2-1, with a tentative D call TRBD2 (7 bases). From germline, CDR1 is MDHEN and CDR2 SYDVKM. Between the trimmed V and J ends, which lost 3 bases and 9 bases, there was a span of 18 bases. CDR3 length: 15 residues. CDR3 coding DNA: TGTGCCAGCAGTTTCATGGTAGGGGGGGAGGTTGAGCAGTTCTTC. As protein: CASSFMVGGEVEQFF.

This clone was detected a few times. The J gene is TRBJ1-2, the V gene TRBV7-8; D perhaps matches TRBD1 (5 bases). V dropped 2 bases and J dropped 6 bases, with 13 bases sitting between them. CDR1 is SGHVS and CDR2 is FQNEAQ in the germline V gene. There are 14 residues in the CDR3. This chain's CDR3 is CASSLSRAGNGYTF. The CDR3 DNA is TGTGCCAGCAGCTTATCCAGGGCAGGGAATGGCTACACCTTC. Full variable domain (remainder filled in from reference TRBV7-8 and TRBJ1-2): GAGVSQSPRYKVAKRGQDVALRCDPISGHVSLFWYQQALGQGPEFLTYFQNEAQLDKSGLPSDRFFAERPEGSVSTLKIQRTQQEDSAVYLCASSLSRAGNGYTFGSGTRLTVV.